This T cell receptor (beta chain) was sequenced during a study of PD-L1 blockade in urothelial cancer. About the study: Across blood samples, T cells had a median count of about 140,000.

Synthetic TCR analog templates were added to each PCR reaction. The protocol was immunoSEQ multiplex PCR, while the TCRdb copy is restricted to in-frame clones and leaves out a portion. The repertoire includes tens of thousands of clones, about 75% of them detected once, and approximately 4.3% sits in the top ten. Findings and caveats of the study: Where pretreatment blood TCR clonality fell below the median, better survival was predicted.

Time point specified: pretreatment peripheral blood. Patients' cancers were locally advanced or metastatic urothelial carcinomas. Points on this clone: Its matching antigen is unknown.

The sequencing used PBMCs, collected around atezolizumab (anti-PD-L1) treatment. The sequence was collected from a man between 65 and 79 years old with urothelial cancer.

For the CDR3, the DNA is TGTGCCAGCTCACCAGTCGGGACAGGGATTAACGAGCAGTACTTC. Amino acid sequence: CASSPVGTGINEQYF. The chain uses TRBV18 and TRBJ2-7, with 9 nucleotides matching TRBD1. The germline CDR1 and CDR2 sequences are KGHSH and LQKENI. The CDR3 is made up of 15 amino acids. V dropped 2 bases and J dropped 5; count of bases not matched to a gene: 7.